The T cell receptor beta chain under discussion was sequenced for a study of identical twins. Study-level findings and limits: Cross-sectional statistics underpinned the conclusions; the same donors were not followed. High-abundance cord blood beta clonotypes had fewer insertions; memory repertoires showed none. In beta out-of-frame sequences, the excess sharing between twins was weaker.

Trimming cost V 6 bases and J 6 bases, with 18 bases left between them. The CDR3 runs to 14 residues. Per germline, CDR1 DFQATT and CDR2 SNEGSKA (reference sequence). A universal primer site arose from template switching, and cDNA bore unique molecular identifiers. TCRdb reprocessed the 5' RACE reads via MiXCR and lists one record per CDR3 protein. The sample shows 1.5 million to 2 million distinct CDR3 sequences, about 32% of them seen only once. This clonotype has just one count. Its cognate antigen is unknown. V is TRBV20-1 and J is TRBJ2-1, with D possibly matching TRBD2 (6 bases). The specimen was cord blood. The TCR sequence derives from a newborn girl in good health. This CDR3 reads CSALARAGPNEQFF. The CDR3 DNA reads TGCAGTGCCTTGGCCCGGGCGGGACCCAATGAGCAGTTCTTC.